Many counts were recorded for the clone carrying this T cell receptor (beta chain). Antigen: not known. It was with a sample-barcoded 5' primer and a J-beta primer mix that a second PCR of roughly 6 to 12 cycles was run. Each cDNA molecule, via a template-switch adaptor with 12 random nucleotides, was tagged. Via MiXCR, TCRdb re-called the 5' RACE reads, giving one row per CDR3 protein. The sample holds about 1,400,000 distinct CDR3 sequences; 59% are singletons and the top ten take 5% to 7%. The sample originates from a study of blood T cells in healthy people across ages. Study-wide points: Versus aged donors, long-lived donors had higher diversity and more naive CD4+ cells. Not knowing donor CMV status may have confounded expanded clonotype changes. In older individuals, TCR beta diversity per million T cells was lower, falling roughly linearly with age.

This CDR3 has 14 residues. Trimming took off 4 bases at V and 3 bases at J, with 12 bases between the two ends. Per the germline V gene, CDR1 is MGHDK and CDR2 is SYGVNS. Sequencing was performed on blood. The chain recombines TRBV25-1 with TRBJ1-1, with D maybe TRBD1 (6 bases). The source is a young man in good health. This CDR3 is CASSAPDRHTEAFF. The CDR3 region has the DNA TGTGCCAGCAGTGCCCCGGACAGACACACTGAAGCTTTCTTT.